The 28 T cell receptor beta chains reported below all come from one sample, sequenced in a study of regulatory T cells in long-lasting Graves disease (dated by TCRdb to 2020 to 2023). In the paper's terms, the time point label means: persistent/refractory GD, antithyroid drugs over 5 years with positive TRAb. RNA was extracted from PBMCs in TRIzol for both TCR sequencing and RNA sequencing. The library came from multiplex PCR. The instrument was an Illumina HiSeq 4000. iRepertoire HTBI primers and Arm-PCR amplification of CDR3 regions were used to construct TCR beta libraries. The public reads were reprocessed in TCRdb via fastp at Q25 and MiXCR, keeping in-frame beta chains. For every CDR3 protein sequence, its rows merge into one entry that carries the most common genes and DNA. This sample comprises roughly 430,000 distinct CDR3 sequences, around 20% of them detected only once. The leading ten clones occupy over 11% of the sample.

Sequencing was performed on peripheral blood mononuclear cells (PBMCs), taken when the disease was refractory, from a patient treated with antithyroid drugs. These receptors came from a female donor with Graves disease.

In its sample, this clonotype was seen a few times. A clone one base away is much larger, so this may be a read error. The J gene is TRBJ2-7, the V gene TRBV6-1; D is possibly TRBD1 or TRBD2 (5 bases each). The length of the CDR3 is 11 residues. Germline V lookup: CDR1 MNHNS, CDR2 SASEGT. V was pared by 8 bases and J by 0 bases, with 5 bases between. The chain's CDR3 is CASGTSYEQYF. CDR3 coding DNA: TGTGCCAGCGGGACCTCCTACGAGCAGTACTTC.

This clonotype was recorded a few times. The rearrangement links TRBV10-3 to TRBJ2-7, with 13 bases fitting TRBD2. The germline gives CDR1 ENHRY, CDR2 SYGVKD. The V and J ends lost 2 bases and 4 bases, in that order; junction bases with no gene match: 11. The CDR3 covers 18 residues. The DNA of the CDR3 is TGTGCCATCAGTGAGAGGCGAACTAGCGGGAGGGCCTATTACGAGCAGTACTTC. Translation: CAISERRTSGRAYYEQYF.

This clonotype was recorded only once. This chain joins TRBV14 and TRBJ1-6; tentatively, D is TRBD1 (5 bases). This CDR3 spans 15 amino acids. Between the trimmed V and J ends, which lost 1 base and 7 bases, there was a span of 11 bases. The germline V gene has CDR1 SGHDN and CDR2 FVKESK. CDR3 DNA sequence: TGTGCCAGCAGCCAAGGGTCAGGGATGAATTCACCCCTCCACTTT. This gives the protein CASSQGSGMNSPLHF.

This clonotype was recorded a few times. The chain recombines TRBV10-2 with TRBJ1-5; D is unresolved. Germline V CDR1 and CDR2: WSHSY, SAAADI. The germline V and J ends were trimmed by 2 bases and 3 bases, with 14 bases remaining between them. This CDR3 has 16 residues. The CDR3 spells CASSENFGATNQPQHF. DNA of the CDR3: TGCGCCAGCAGTGAGAATTTTGGCGCGACCAATCAGCCCCAGCATTTT.

The chain uses TRBV19 and TRBJ2-5, with 9 positions matching TRBD2. Germline V gives CDR1 LNHDA, CDR2 SQIVND (reference sequence). J lost 5 bases, V lost 3 bases, and 7 bases had no gene match. The CDR3 covers 15 residues. The CDR3 loop reads CASSIQSSGSETQYF. CDR3 in DNA: TGTGCCAGTAGTATCCAGAGTAGCGGGAGTGAGACCCAGTACTTC.

This clonotype was seen ten or more times. The genes are TRBV28 and TRBJ2-7; 7 bases fit TRBD2. Germline trimming cut 10 bases from V and 10 bases from J; bases unmatched to any gene: 22. Germline V gene sequence: CDR1 MDHEN, CDR2 SYDVKM. This CDR3 is 15 amino acids long. This CDR3 reads CATSAPSGGTGYQYF. Here the CDR3 DNA reads TGTGCCACCAGCGCCCCGTCGGGAGGTACGGGGTACCAGTACTTC.

This clonotype was detected ten times or more. The rearrangement joins TRBV6-1 to TRBJ1-1; 10 bases align to TRBD1. The V gene end was trimmed by 8 bases and the J gene end by 10 bases; junction bases not matched to a gene: 7. The length of the CDR3 is 12 residues. Germline V CDR1 and CDR2: MNHNS, SASEGT. This chain's CDR3 is CASGDRGPVAFF. The CDR3 DNA sequence: TGTGCCAGCGGCGACAGGGGGCCGGTAGCTTTCTTT.

There are a few counts of this clonotype. V usage is TRBV18 and J usage is TRBJ1-1, with a weak D call TRBD1 (6 bases). CDR3 size: 15 residues. Trimming pared 3 bases from V and 0 bases from J, leaving 11 bases between. Germline CDR1 KGHSH, CDR2 LQKENI. This CDR3 is CASSPRQEMNTEAFF. CDR3 DNA: TGTGCCAGCTCACCGAGACAGGAAATGAACACTGAAGCTTTCTTT.

The chain has TRBV7-9 and TRBJ1-1; weak D call: TRBD1 (5 bases). Germline V gives CDR1 SEHNR, CDR2 FQNEAQ (reference sequence). Trimming pared 4 bases from V and 1 base from J, leaving 13 bases between. The CDR3 contains 15 residues. CDR3 loop: CASSYRQMPNTEAFF. The CDR3 DNA sequence: TGTGCCAGCAGCTACAGACAGATGCCGAACACTGAAGCTTTCTTT. Full variable domain (remainder filled in from reference TRBV7-9 and TRBJ1-1): DTGVSQNPRHKITKRGQNVTFRCDPISEHNRLYWYRQTLGQGPEFLTYFQNEAQLEKSRLLSDRFSAERPKGSFSTLEIQRTEQGDSAMYLCASSYRQMPNTEAFFGQGTRLTVV.

In this sample, this clonotype turned up many times. This sequence joins TRBV2 and TRBJ2-2, with 7 positions matching TRBD1. CDR3 length: 16 amino acids. V lost 4 bases to trimming and J lost 3 bases; unmatched junction nucleotides: 8. The germline V gene encodes CDR1 SNHLY and CDR2 FYNNEI. CDR3 amino acids: CASSGSGGIDTGELFF. As DNA, the CDR3 is TGTGCCAGCAGTGGGTCAGGGGGTATCGACACCGGGGAGCTGTTTTTT.

The chain has TRBV28 and TRBJ2-1, with 9 positions matching TRBD1. V shed 3 bases, J shed 1 base, and the junction held 4 bases outside the gene matches. The CDR3 length is 16 residues. Germline-derived CDR1 and CDR2 are MDHEN and SYDVKM. DNA of the CDR3: TGTGCCAGCAGTTTTACAGGGGGCCGGTCCTACAATGAGCAGTTCTTC. It codes for CASSFTGGRSYNEQFF.

The CDR3 region is CASSYRGGASYEQYF. CDR3 in DNA: TGTGCCAGCAGCTACCGTGGAGGGGCTTCCTACGAGCAGTACTTC. The chain has TRBV7-3 and TRBJ2-7, with D perhaps TRBD2 (6 bases). CDR1 and CDR2 (germline): SGHTA, FQGTGA. Trimming cost V 4 bases and J 1 base, with 14 bases left between them. The CDR3 length is 15 residues.

This clonotype was picked up many times. The chain has TRBV28 and TRBJ2-7; D gene unclear. V shed 2 bases and J shed 2 bases, with 22 bases lying between them. Germline V gene lookup returns CDR1 MDHEN and CDR2 SYDVKM. The CDR3 spans 18 residues. CDR3 in DNA: TGTGCCAGCAGTTTAGAGGCAGACTTTTCTATGCCCGCCTACGAGCAGTACTTC. Its protein is CASSLEADFSMPAYEQYF.

This clonotype was detected many times. J is TRBJ2-7 and V is TRBV11-2; D gene ambiguous. Germline assignment: CDR1 SGHAT and CDR2 FQNNGV. The V end lost 4 bases, the J end lost 4 bases, and 8 bases lay between the germline ends. The CDR3 length is 12 residues. CDR3 bases: TGTGCCAGCAGCTCCCCCTATTACGAGCAGTACTTC. Translating it yields CASSSPYYEQYF. The full variable domain, rest sourced from reference TRBV11-2 and TRBJ2-7, is EAGVAQSPRYKIIEKRQSVAFWCNPISGHATLYWYQQILGQGPKLLIQFQNNGVVDDSQLPKDRFSAERLKGVDSTLKIQPAKLEDSAVYLCASSSPYYEQYFGPGTRLTVT.

This clonotype was counted ten times or more. This chain uses TRBV2 with TRBJ1-4, with 12 bases identical to TRBD1. After removal of 3 bases from V and 7 bases from J, the junction contained 6 bases not matched to a gene. CDR3 length equals 16 residues. Germline V lookup: CDR1 SNHLY, CDR2 FYNNEI. The CDR3 DNA follows: TGTGCCAGCAGTGAGGGGACAGGGGGCGCCGGTGAAAAACTGTTTTTT. Residues: CASSEGTGGAGEKLFF.

The chain joins TRBV9 to TRBJ2-7; unclear D gene. CDR1 SGDLS and CDR2 YYNGEE come from the germline V gene. The CDR3 extends over 14 amino acids. With 0 bases removed from V and 0 bases from J, the gap between germline ends came to 7 bases. The CDR3 loop is CASSVGPASYEQYF. CDR3 sequence (DNA): TGTGCCAGCAGCGTAGGGCCAGCCTCCTACGAGCAGTACTTC.

This clonotype was picked up many times. The chain links TRBV20-1 to TRBJ2-5; D possibly corresponds to TRBD1 (6 bases). Germline assignment: CDR1 DFQATT and CDR2 SNEGSKA (reference sequence). CDR3 length: 14 residues. Trimming stripped 0 bases from V and 1 base from J, with 9 bases between. CDR3 in amino acids: CSAREGRGQETQYF. The CDR3, as DNA: TGCAGTGCTAGAGAGGGCAGGGGCCAAGAGACCCAGTACTTC.

The chain couples TRBV7-9 to TRBJ1-2; 9 bases map to TRBD1. Trimming cost V 5 bases and J 10 bases; bases outside gene matches: 14. The CDR3 runs to 15 residues. The germline gives CDR1 SEHNR, CDR2 FQNEAQ (reference sequence). In DNA, the CDR3 is TGTGCCAGCAGCCCCACACAGCCTGGACAGGGGAACTACACCTTC. Encoded protein: CASSPTQPGQGNYTF.

This clonotype turned up a few times. The chain joins TRBV27 to TRBJ2-7; 7 bases are a match to TRBD2. Unmatched junction bases numbered 11, after V lost 3 bases and J lost 9 bases. The CDR3 runs 14 residues. Looked up from germline, CDR1 is MNHEY and CDR2 is SMNVEV (reference sequence). The CDR3 DNA reads as TGTGCCAGCAGTTTGACTCCTATTACTAGCGTGCAGTACTTC. Translation: CASSLTPITSVQYF.

At least ten counts were recorded for this clonotype. The chain joins TRBV11-2 to TRBJ2-7; possibly TRBD2 for D (6 bases). CDR3 length: 14 residues. Germline CDR1 and CDR2: SGHAT and FQNNGV. V was clipped by 7 bases and J by 2 bases, with 15 bases between them. The CDR3 sequence: CASKTGRTTYEQYF. CDR3 nucleotide sequence: TGTGCCAGCAAGACGGGGAGGACCACCTACGAGCAGTACTTC. The variable domain in full, completed from reference TRBV11-2 and TRBJ2-7, reads EAGVAQSPRYKIIEKRQSVAFWCNPISGHATLYWYQQILGQGPKLLIQFQNNGVVDDSQLPKDRFSAERLKGVDSTLKIQPAKLEDSAVYLCASKTGRTTYEQYFGPGTRLTVT.

This clonotype was detected only a few times. The CDR3 region has the DNA TGTGCCTGGAGTGTTACAGGGTACTCAAGGCCCTACGAGCAGTACTTC. This translates into CAWSVTGYSRPYEQYF. The V and J genes are TRBV30 and TRBJ2-7, with a possible D match to TRBD1 (6 bases). V lost 0 bases and J lost 2, with 17 bases in between. The CDR3 consists of 16 residues. CDR1 is GTSNPN and CDR2 is SVGIG in the germline V gene (reference sequence). Full variable domain (missing parts from reference TRBV30 and TRBJ2-7): SQTIHQWPATLVQPVGSPLSLECTVEGTSNPNLYWYRQAAGRGLQLLFYSVGIGQISSEVPQNLSASRPQDRQFILSSKKLLLSDSGFYLCAWSVTGYSRPYEQYFGPGTRLTVT.

This clonotype was counted once. This could be a read error, since a much larger clone is one nucleotide away. The chain carries TRBV28 and TRBJ1-4, with 7 positions matching TRBD1. Germline V CDR1 and CDR2: MDHEN, SYDVKM. The CDR3 loop spans 15 amino acids. The CDR3 DNA sequence: TGTGCCAGCAGAGACAGGGTCGGAATTGGTGAAAAACTGTCTTTT. Its translation: CASRDRVGIGEKLSF.

A word on this clonotype: This sequence may be a read error, since a much larger clone differs from it by one base. The chain uses TRBV6-1 and TRBJ1-1; the match to TRBD1 covers 10 bases. The CDR3 is 14 residues long. Germline V gene data show CDR1 as MNHNS and CDR2 as SASEGT. CDR3 DNA sequence: TGTGCCAGCAGCCGTGGACAGGGGGTCGCTGAAGCTTCCTTT. Protein sequence: CASSRGQGVAEASF.

The genes are TRBV2 and TRBJ2-1; D remains ambiguous. The V end was cut by 1 base, the J end by 5 bases, with 12 bases between. The CDR3 runs to 15 residues. Germline CDR1 SNHLY, CDR2 FYNNEI. This chain's CDR3 is CASSEDQMADNEQFF. CDR3 in DNA: TGTGCCAGCAGTGAAGACCAGATGGCCGACAATGAGCAGTTCTTC.

The chain carries TRBV9 and TRBJ2-7, with D maybe TRBD2 (6 bases). The germline V gene has CDR1 SGDLS and CDR2 YYNGEE. Trimming pared 0 bases from V and 6 bases from J, leaving 10 bases between. This CDR3 is 13 amino acids long. The DNA for the CDR3 is TGTGCCAGCAGCGTAGGCGGGGCGGGCGAGCAGTACTTC. This sequence encodes CASSVGGAGEQYF.

This clonotype was observed many times. The V and J genes are TRBV2 and TRBJ2-2; TRBD1 matches at 11 bases. CDR3 length: 15 amino acids. V shed 6 bases and J 7 bases; nucleotides not matched to a gene: 7. Per the germline V gene, CDR1 is SNHLY and CDR2 is FYNNEI. Here the CDR3 DNA reads TGTGCCAGCAGCCAATGGACAGGGGGCGGCGGGGAGCTGTTTTTT. Amino acids: CASSQWTGGGGELFF.

This rearrangement joins TRBV19 to TRBJ2-7; no reliable D call. V dropped 1 base and J dropped 2 bases, with 12 bases sitting between them. Germline assignment: CDR1 LNHDA and CDR2 SQIVND (reference sequence). The length of the CDR3 is 15 residues. The chain's CDR3 is CASSIGPGSTYEQYF. CDR3 nucleotides: TGTGCCAGTAGTATAGGTCCCGGCTCCACCTACGAGCAGTACTTC.

This clonotype showed up many times. The chain joins TRBV28 to TRBJ1-1; D gene ambiguous. Germline CDR1 is MDHEN and CDR2 is SYDVKM. V lost 3 bases, J lost 0 bases, and 8 bases lay in between. The CDR3 sequence is 14 residues long. CDR3 protein: CASSLAVLNTEAFF. In DNA, the CDR3 is TGTGCCAGCAGTTTGGCAGTCCTGAACACTGAAGCTTTCTTT.